Presented here are 18 T cell receptor beta chains from one specimen sequenced in a study of T cells after yellow fever vaccination. MiXCR was run by TCRdb on the 5' RACE reads, yielding one entry per CDR3 protein. The data hold just over 300,000 distinct CDR3 sequences, with approximately 3.9% observed a single time. The source material was PBMCs, sampled on the day of the yellow fever booster vaccination. These receptors all come from a man between 18 and 29 years old who received the YFV17D yellow fever vaccine.

This clonotype has more than one count but fewer than ten. The chain employs TRBV19 and TRBJ2-1; TRBD1 agrees at 8 bases. From germline, CDR1 is LNHDA and CDR2 SQIVND (reference sequence). Losses at the gene ends were 4 bases for V and 7 bases for J; bases not matched to a gene: 3. CDR3 length: 13 residues. In DNA, the CDR3 is TGTGCCAGTAGTAGGACAGGGAGGAATGAGCAGTTCTTC. This sequence encodes CASSRTGRNEQFF.

V usage is TRBV12-3 or TRBV12-4 and J usage is TRBJ1-5, with D possibly being TRBD1 (5 bases). This CDR3 region has 14 residues. V lost 1 base and J 5 bases, leaving 9 bases between the germline ends. The CDR3 nucleotides are TGTGCCAGCAGTTTAGGGGGGGGGTATCAGCCCCAGCATTTT. It specifies CASSLGGGYQPQHF.

This clonotype was observed a few times. V and J are TRBV20-1 and TRBJ2-2; 8 nucleotides match TRBD2. Trimming at V came to 0 bases and at J to 3 bases, leaving 6 bases not matched to a gene. Germline V gene lookup returns CDR1 DFQATT and CDR2 SNEGSKA (reference sequence). This CDR3 has 16 residues. The CDR3 loop reads CSARDRLAGYTGELFF. CDR3 in DNA: TGCAGTGCTAGAGACCGGCTAGCGGGTTACACCGGGGAGCTGTTTTTT.

This clonotype was detected many times. The CDR3 DNA reads as TGTGCCAGCAGCCAAGGGGGACCGCGGAGCGGGACCCCTGGCTACACCTTC. Protein sequence: CASSQGGPRSGTPGYTF. V and J are TRBV4-2 and TRBJ1-2; TRBD1 is a possible D gene (5 bases). Trimming removed 1 base from V and 7 bases from J, with 22 bases in between. CDR3 length: 17 residues. CDR1 and CDR2 from the germline V gene are LGHNA and YNFKEQ.

V and J are TRBV5-5 and TRBJ2-7; 8 nucleotides match TRBD1. The CDR3 extends over 13 amino acids. Germline CDR1 reads SGHKS; CDR2 reads YYEKEE (reference sequence). Trimming took 3 bases from V and 6 from J; bases not matched to a gene: 5. The CDR3 nucleotides read TGTGCCAGCAGCTCTCGACAGGGGACCGAGCAGTACTTC. Its protein product is CASSSRQGTEQYF.

This clonotype was recorded a few times. The chain couples TRBV23-1 to TRBJ2-4; D is possibly TRBD1 (6 bases). TRBV23-1 belongs to the ORF category, with a function that is uncertain. The CDR3 has 15 residues. The V end lost 8 bases, the J end lost 5 bases, and 19 bases lay between the germline ends. CDR3 residues: CASWWGRAGENIQYF. The CDR3, as DNA: TGCGCCAGCTGGTGGGGGCGAGCTGGGGAAAACATTCAGTACTTC.

In its sample, this clonotype was seen many times. The rearrangement uses TRBV3-1 and TRBJ2-1; no clear D. The germline gives CDR1 LGHDT, CDR2 YNNKEL (reference sequence). V lost 1 base, J lost 9 bases, and 10 bases lay in between. The CDR3 runs 13 residues. The CDR3 DNA follows: TGTGCCAGCAGCCAAGGAGGCGCTAGTGAGCAGTTCTTC. Translating it yields CASSQGGASEQFF.

This clonotype was seen a few times. The rearrangement joins TRBV20-1 to TRBJ2-3, with 7 bases that match TRBD2. Germline V gives CDR1 DFQATT, CDR2 SNEGSKA (reference sequence). Germline trimming cut 5 bases from V and 2 bases from J; bases unmatched to any gene: 4. The CDR3 is made up of 13 amino acids. This CDR3 reads CSAPRGITDTQYF. The CDR3, as DNA: TGCAGTGCTCCGCGGGGGATCACAGATACGCAGTATTTT.

This clonotype has ten or more counts. The CDR3 region is CASSQEPGGSYNEQFF. The CDR3 DNA reads TGCGCCAGCAGCCAAGAGCCGGGGGGCTCCTACAATGAGCAGTTCTTC. The rearrangement links TRBV4-3 to TRBJ2-1; 7 bases fit TRBD2. V lost 0 bases and J lost 0; bases outside the gene matches: 2. The CDR3 covers 16 residues. Per germline, CDR1 LGHNA and CDR2 YSLEER.

This clonotype was observed at least ten times. V gene TRBV6-5 combines with J gene TRBJ1-2; D perhaps matches TRBD1 (6 bases). CDR1 is MNHEY, CDR2 SVGAGI, per germline. The CDR3 runs to 12 residues. Trimming stripped 5 bases from V and 8 bases from J, with 12 bases between. This CDR3 is CASSKTGLGYTF. The CDR3 DNA reads TGTGCCAGCAGTAAAACAGGGTTAGGCTACACCTTC.

This clonotype was detected a few times. The rearrangement joins TRBV30 to TRBJ1-5; 8 positions match TRBD1. The CDR3 length is 13 residues. J gave up 4 bases and V 4 bases, and 3 bases lay outside the gene matches. Looked up from germline, CDR1 is GTSNPN and CDR2 is SVGIG (reference sequence). The chain's CDR3 is CAWTGGLNQPQHF. In DNA form, the CDR3 reads TGTGCCTGGACAGGGGGCTTGAATCAGCCCCAGCATTTT.

The V and J genes are TRBV6-2 or TRBV6-3 and TRBJ1-1; weak D call: TRBD1 (5 bases). This CDR3 contains 15 residues. V dropped 4 bases and J dropped 4 bases, with 16 bases sitting between them. Germline assignment: CDR1 MNHEY and CDR2 SVGEGT. CDR3 region: CASSSASGLLTEAFF. The CDR3 coding sequence is TGTGCCAGCAGTTCAGCCTCAGGGCTCCTCACTGAAGCTTTCTTT.

This clonotype was observed many times. The chain recombines TRBV20-1 with TRBJ1-3; no firm D call. Germline-derived CDR1 and CDR2 are DFQATT and SNEGSKA (reference sequence). This CDR3 is built from 12 residues. Trimming pared 7 bases from V and 3 bases from J, leaving 10 bases between. The CDR3 loop is CSVLAVGNTIYF. The CDR3 region has the DNA TGCAGTGTCTTGGCGGTTGGAAACACCATATATTTT.

This clonotype was picked up many times. The rearrangement joins TRBV12-3 or TRBV12-4 to TRBJ2-7; 11 nucleotides line up with TRBD1. The junction had 9 bases not matched to a gene; V was cut back by 6 bases and J by 5 bases. The CDR3 covers 15 residues. The CDR3 region has the DNA TGTGCCAGCAGCCTAGGGACAGGGGGTTCCAACGAGCAGTACTTC. This encodes CASSLGTGGSNEQYF.

This CDR3 is CASSLDRWKDEQYV. CDR3 nucleotide sequence: TGTGCCAGCAGCTTGGACCGGTGGAAGGACGAGCAGTACGTC. The chain uses TRBV5-6 and TRBJ2-7, with unresolved D. Germline V gives CDR1 SGHDT, CDR2 YYEEEE. The CDR3 consists of 14 residues. V was shortened by 0 bases and J by 5 bases, with 12 bases between the two germline ends.

This clonotype turned up a few times. The chain links TRBV19 to TRBJ1-2; D remains ambiguous. The CDR3 spans 14 residues. V was cut by 8 bases and J by 2 bases, with 15 bases left in between. Germline CDR1 LNHDA, CDR2 SQIVND (reference sequence). DNA of the CDR3: TGTGCCAGTGGAAGAATAAGTATGAACTATGGCTACACCTTC. It yields the protein CASGRISMNYGYTF.

In this sample, this clonotype turned up many times. V is TRBV5-1 and J is TRBJ2-6; TRBD1 matches 8 bases. The CDR3 contains 14 residues. CDR1 is SGHRS and CDR2 is YFSETQ in the germline V gene. V shed 5 bases and J 4 bases; nucleotides not matched to a gene: 2. The CDR3 sequence: CASRTGGGANVLTF. The CDR3 DNA sequence: TGCGCCAGCAGAACAGGGGGAGGGGCCAACGTCCTGACTTTC.

The V gene is TRBV15, the J gene TRBJ2-1; D is uncertain. This CDR3 spans 12 amino acids. CDR1 is LNHNV and CDR2 is YYDKDF in the germline V gene (reference sequence). Trimming took off 4 bases at V and 6 bases at J, with 7 bases between the two ends. The CDR3 reads CATSTLGNEQFF. The CDR3 DNA reads TGTGCCACCAGCACCTTAGGCAATGAGCAGTTCTTC.